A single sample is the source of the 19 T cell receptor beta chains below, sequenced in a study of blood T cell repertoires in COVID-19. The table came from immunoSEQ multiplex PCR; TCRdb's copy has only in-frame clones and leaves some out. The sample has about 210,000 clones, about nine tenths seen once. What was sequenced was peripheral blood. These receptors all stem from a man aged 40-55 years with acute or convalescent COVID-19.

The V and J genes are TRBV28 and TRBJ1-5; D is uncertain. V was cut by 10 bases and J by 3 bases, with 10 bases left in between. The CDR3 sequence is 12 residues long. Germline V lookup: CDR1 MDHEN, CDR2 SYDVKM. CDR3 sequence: CAISTTNQPQHF. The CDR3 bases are TGTGCCATCTCGACAACCAATCAGCCCCAGCATTTT.

CDR3 sequence reads: CASSLGIGVAYEQYF. The CDR3 DNA reads as TGTGCCAGCAGCTTGGGGATCGGGGTTGCCTACGAGCAGTACTTC. The V gene is TRBV11-2, the J gene TRBJ2-7, with D maybe TRBD2 (5 bases). The CDR3 loop spans 15 amino acids. Trimming took 3 bases from V and 2 from J, leaving 14 bases between them. Germline CDR1 reads SGHAT; CDR2 reads FQNNGV.

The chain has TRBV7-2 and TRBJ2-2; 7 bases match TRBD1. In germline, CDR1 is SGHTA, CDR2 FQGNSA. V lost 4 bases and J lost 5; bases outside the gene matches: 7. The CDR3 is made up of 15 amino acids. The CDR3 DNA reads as TGTGCCAGCAGCTCGAGACAGGGATGGACCGGGGAGCTGTTTTTT. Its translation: CASSSRQGWTGELFF.

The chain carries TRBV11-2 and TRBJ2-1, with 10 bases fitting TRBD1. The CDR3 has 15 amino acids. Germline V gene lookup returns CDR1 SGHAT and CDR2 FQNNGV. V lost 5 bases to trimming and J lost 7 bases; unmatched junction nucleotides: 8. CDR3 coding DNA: TGTGCCAGCAGCCTCGGGACAGGGGTACGAAATGAGCAGTTCTTC. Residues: CASSLGTGVRNEQFF. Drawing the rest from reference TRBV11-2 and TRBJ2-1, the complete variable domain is EAGVAQSPRYKIIEKRQSVAFWCNPISGHATLYWYQQILGQGPKLLIQFQNNGVVDDSQLPKDRFSAERLKGVDSTLKIQPAKLEDSAVYLCASSLGTGVRNEQFFGPGTRLTVL.

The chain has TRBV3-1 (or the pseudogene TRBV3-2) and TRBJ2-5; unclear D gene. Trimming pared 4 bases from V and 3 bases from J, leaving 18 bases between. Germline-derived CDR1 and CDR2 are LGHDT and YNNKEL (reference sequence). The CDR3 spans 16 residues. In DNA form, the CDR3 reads TGTGCCAGCAGCCTCAGTGACACATGGAAAGAAGAGACCCAGTACTTC. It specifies CASSLSDTWKEETQYF.

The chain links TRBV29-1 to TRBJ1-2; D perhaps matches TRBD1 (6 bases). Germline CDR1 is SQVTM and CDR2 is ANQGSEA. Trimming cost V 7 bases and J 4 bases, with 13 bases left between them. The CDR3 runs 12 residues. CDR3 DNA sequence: TGCAGCGCCCTCACAGGGACCTATGGCTACACCTTC. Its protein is CSALTGTYGYTF.

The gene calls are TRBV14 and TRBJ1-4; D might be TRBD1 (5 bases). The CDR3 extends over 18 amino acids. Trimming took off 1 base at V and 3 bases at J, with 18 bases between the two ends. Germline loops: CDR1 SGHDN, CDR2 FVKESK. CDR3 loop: CASSQGPGRGLANEKLFF. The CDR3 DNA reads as TGTGCCAGCAGCCAAGGTCCAGGTCGGGGGTTAGCTAATGAAAAACTGTTTTTT.

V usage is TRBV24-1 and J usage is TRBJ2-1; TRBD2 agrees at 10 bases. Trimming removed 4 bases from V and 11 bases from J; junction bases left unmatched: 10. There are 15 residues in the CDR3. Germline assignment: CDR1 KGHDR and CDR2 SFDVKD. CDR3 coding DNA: TGTGCCACCAGTGACCCTCTAGCGGGAGTAGTCAAGCAGTTCTTC. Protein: CATSDPLAGVVKQFF.

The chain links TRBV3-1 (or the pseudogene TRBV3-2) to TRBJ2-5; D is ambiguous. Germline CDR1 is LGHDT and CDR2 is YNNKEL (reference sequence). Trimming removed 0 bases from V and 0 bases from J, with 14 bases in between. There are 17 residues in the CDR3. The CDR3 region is CASSQEVSGWYQETQYF. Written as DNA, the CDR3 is TGTGCCAGCAGCCAAGAGGTGTCAGGTTGGTACCAAGAGACCCAGTACTTC.

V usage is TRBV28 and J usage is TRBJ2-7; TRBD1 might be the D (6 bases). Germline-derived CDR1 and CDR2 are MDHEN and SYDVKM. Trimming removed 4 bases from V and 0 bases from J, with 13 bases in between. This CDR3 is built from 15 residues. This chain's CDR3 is CASSSPGHLSYEQYF. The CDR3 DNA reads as TGTGCCAGCAGTTCACCGGGACATCTCTCCTACGAGCAGTACTTC.

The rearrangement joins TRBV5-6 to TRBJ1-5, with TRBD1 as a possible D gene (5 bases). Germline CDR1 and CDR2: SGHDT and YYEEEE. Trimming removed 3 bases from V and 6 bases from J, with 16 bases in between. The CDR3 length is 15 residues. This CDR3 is CASSSAGGGSQPQHF. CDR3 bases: TGTGCCAGCAGCTCGGCCGGGGGAGGGAGTCAGCCCCAGCATTTT.

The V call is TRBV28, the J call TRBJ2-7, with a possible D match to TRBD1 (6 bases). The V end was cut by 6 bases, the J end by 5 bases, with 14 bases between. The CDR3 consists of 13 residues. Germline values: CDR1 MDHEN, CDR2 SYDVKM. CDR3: CASSQLRGNEQYF. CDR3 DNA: TGTGCCAGCAGCCAACTCAGGGGCAACGAGCAGTACTTC.

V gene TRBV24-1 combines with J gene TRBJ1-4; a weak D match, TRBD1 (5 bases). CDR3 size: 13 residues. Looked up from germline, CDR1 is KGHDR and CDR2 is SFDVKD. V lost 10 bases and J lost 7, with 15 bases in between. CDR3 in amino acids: CATRGQEGEKLFF. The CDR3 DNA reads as TGTGCCACGCGGGGCCAAGAGGGTGAAAAACTGTTTTTT.

Here the CDR3 reads CASSLGGGNTGELFF. The CDR3 nucleotides are TGCGCCAGCAGCTTGGGTGGCGGGAACACCGGGGAGCTGTTTTTT. V usage is TRBV5-1 and J usage is TRBJ2-2; D unresolved. The germline V gene encodes CDR1 SGHRS and CDR2 YFSETQ. The V end lost 0 bases, the J end lost 1 base, and 7 bases lay between the germline ends. This CDR3 has 15 residues.

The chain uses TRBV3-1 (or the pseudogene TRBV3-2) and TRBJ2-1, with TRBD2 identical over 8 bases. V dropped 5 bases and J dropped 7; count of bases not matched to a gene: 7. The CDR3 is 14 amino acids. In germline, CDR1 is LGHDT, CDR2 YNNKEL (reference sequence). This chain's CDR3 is CASSFRTSLNEQFF. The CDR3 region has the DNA TGTGCCAGCAGCTTTCGGACTAGCCTGAATGAGCAGTTCTTC.

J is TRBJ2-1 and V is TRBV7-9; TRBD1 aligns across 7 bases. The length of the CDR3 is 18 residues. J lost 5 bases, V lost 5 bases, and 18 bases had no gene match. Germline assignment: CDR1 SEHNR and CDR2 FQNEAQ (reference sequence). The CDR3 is CASSHRQGRVGMDNEQFF. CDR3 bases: TGTGCCAGCAGCCACCGACAGGGAAGAGTAGGTATGGACAATGAGCAGTTCTTC.

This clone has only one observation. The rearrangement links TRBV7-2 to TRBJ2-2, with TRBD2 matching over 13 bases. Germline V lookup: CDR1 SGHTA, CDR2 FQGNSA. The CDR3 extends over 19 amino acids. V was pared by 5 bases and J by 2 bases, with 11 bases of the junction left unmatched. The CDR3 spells CASSPGLAGAGANTGELFF. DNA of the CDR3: TGTGCCAGCAGCCCCGGACTAGCGGGAGCTGGCGCCAACACCGGGGAGCTGTTTTTT.

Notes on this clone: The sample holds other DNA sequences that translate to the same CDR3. The CDR3 bases are TGTGCCAGCAGTTACTCGACACTGAACACTGAAGCTTTCTTT. It codes for CASSYSTLNTEAFF. The genes are TRBV6-5 and TRBJ1-1; no reliable D call. Germline V gene lookup returns CDR1 MNHEY and CDR2 SVGAGI. Trimming pared 0 bases from V and 0 bases from J, leaving 5 bases between. The CDR3 contains 14 residues.

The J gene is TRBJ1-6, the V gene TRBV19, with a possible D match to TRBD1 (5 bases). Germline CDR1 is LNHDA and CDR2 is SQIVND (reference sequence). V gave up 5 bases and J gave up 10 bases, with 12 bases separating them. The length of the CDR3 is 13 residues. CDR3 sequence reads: CASSPRVNSPLHF. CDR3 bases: TGTGCCAGTAGTCCCAGGGTAAACTCACCCCTCCACTTT. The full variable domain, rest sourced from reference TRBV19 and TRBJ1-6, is DGGITQSPKYLFRKEGQNVTLSCEQNLNHDAMYWYRQDPGQGLRLIYYSQIVNDFQKGDIAEGYSVSREKKESFPLTVTSAQKNPTAFYLCASSPRVNSPLHFGNGTRLTVT.